This T cell receptor beta chain derives from a study of T cell clones after liver transplantation. About the study: Standard immunosuppression, with no induction, continued until 12-24 months after transplant. The study's findings and limits: Post-transplant, graft-donor-reactive CD4 TCRbeta sequences in blood dropped significantly in 5 of 8 subjects.

Concerning this clone: Its target is unknown.

Germline CDR1 ENHRY, CDR2 SYGVKD. CDR3 length: 13 residues. The V end was cut by 5 bases, the J end by 8 bases, with 15 bases between. The table came from immunoSEQ multiplex PCR; TCRdb's copy has only in-frame clones and leaves some out. This table has about 120,000 clones, approximately 90% appearing once. This receptor was taken from a human patient who received a liver transplant. Among the T cells, some may be from the graft donor. V and J are TRBV10-3 and TRBJ1-1, with D possibly being TRBD1 (5 bases). The sequenced sample was CD4+ T cells from blood, obtained 12 months after liver transplant. CDR3 residues: CAISPRVGGEAFF. For the CDR3, the DNA is TGTGCCATCAGTCCCAGGGTGGGTGGCGAAGCTTTCTTT.